The next 5 T cell receptor beta chains were all read from a single sample in a study of OX40 agonist ivuxolimab in advanced cancers. Sequencing was performed with immunoSEQ multiplex PCR; in TCRdb, only in-frame clones are kept and a portion is missing. The sample includes approximately 58,000 clones, 82% of them seen just once. This sample comprised CD4+ or CD8+ T cells sorted from blood, obtained in a trial of the OX40 agonist ivuxolimab. The receptors come from an adult with an advanced solid tumor such as melanoma, head and neck, liver or kidney cancer.

This chain connects TRBV7-3 to TRBJ2-6, with a weak D call TRBD1 (6 bases). Germline loops: CDR1 SGHTA, CDR2 FQGTGA. V lost 5 bases and J lost 0, with 11 bases in between. This CDR3 region has 16 residues. In nucleotides, the CDR3 is TGTGCCAGCAGCCCCACAGGGTCCTCTGGGGCCAACGTCCTGACTTTC. Amino acids: CASSPTGSSGANVLTF.

The chain employs TRBV27 and TRBJ1-2, with D possibly being TRBD1 (5 bases). This CDR3 is built from 14 residues. V lost 2 bases, J lost 8 bases, and 15 bases lay in between. Germline assignment: CDR1 MNHEY and CDR2 SMNVEV (reference sequence). CDR3 nucleotide sequence: TGTGCCAGCAGTTTAGTCGGGGGGGTGCGCGGCTACACCTTC. It translates to CASSLVGGVRGYTF.

The V gene is TRBV4-3, the J gene TRBJ1-1; D possibly corresponds to TRBD1 (5 bases). Germline V gene data show CDR1 as LGHNA and CDR2 as YSLEER. V was cut by 2 bases and J by 4 bases, with 11 bases left in between. The CDR3 consists of 14 residues. The CDR3 is CASSQHGGTTEAFF. DNA for the CDR3: TGCGCCAGCAGCCAACATGGGGGGACCACTGAAGCTTTCTTT.

This chain links TRBV30 with TRBJ2-5; D ambiguous. Trimming shortened V by 0 bases and J by 2 bases, and 10 bases separated the two germline ends. CDR3 size: 14 residues. The germline V gene encodes CDR1 GTSNPN and CDR2 SVGIG (reference sequence). CDR3 protein: CAWSVLSRQETQYF. CDR3 nucleotide sequence: TGTGCCTGGAGTGTGCTTAGCAGACAAGAGACCCAGTACTTC.

J is TRBJ2-3 and V is TRBV18; D unresolved. Trimming took off 1 base at V and 2 bases at J, with 10 bases between the two ends. This CDR3 contains 15 residues. CDR1 is KGHSH, CDR2 LQKENI, per germline. The CDR3 region has the DNA TGTGCCAGCTCACCACTACTCACAGTCACAGATACGCAGTATTTT. This encodes CASSPLLTVTDTQYF.